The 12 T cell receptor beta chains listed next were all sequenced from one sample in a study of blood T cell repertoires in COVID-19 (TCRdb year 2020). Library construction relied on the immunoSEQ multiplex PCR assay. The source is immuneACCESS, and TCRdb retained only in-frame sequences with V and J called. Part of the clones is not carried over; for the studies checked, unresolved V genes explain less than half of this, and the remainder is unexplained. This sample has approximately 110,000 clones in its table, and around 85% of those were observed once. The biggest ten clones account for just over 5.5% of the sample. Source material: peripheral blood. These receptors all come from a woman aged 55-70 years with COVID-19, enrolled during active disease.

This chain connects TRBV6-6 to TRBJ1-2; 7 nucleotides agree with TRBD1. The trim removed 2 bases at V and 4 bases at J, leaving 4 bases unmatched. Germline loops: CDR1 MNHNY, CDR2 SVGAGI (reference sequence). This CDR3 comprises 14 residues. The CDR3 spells CASSYRQGAYGYTF. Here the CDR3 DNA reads TGTGCCAGCAGTTACAGACAGGGCGCCTATGGCTACACCTTC.

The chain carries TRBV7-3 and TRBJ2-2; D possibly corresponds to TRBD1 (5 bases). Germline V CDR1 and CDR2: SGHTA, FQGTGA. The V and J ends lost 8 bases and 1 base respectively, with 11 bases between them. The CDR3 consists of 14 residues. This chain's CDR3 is CASGSQGNTGELFF. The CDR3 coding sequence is TGTGCCAGCGGGTCCCAGGGGAACACCGGGGAGCTGTTTTTT.

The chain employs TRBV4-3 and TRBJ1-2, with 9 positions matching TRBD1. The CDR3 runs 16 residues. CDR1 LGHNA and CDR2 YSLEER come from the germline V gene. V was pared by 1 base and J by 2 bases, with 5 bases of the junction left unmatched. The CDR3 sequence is CASSQGGDRENYGYTF. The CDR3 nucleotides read TGCGCCAGCAGCCAAGGGGGGGACAGGGAGAACTATGGCTACACCTTC.

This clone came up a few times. CDR3 bases: TGTGCCAGCAGCGAACTTACAGGGTTGGGTCAGCCCCAGCATTTT. This gives the protein CASSELTGLGQPQHF. The chain joins TRBV5-5 to TRBJ1-5; D is perhaps TRBD1 (6 bases). The V gene's germline CDR1 is SGHKS and CDR2 YYEKEE (reference sequence). V was cut by 4 bases and J by 6 bases, with 17 bases left in between. The CDR3 sequence is 15 residues long. The full variable domain, completed using reference TRBV5-5 and TRBJ1-5, is DAGVTQSPTHLIKTRGQQVTLRCSPISGHKSVSWYQQVLGQGPQFIFQYYEKEERGRGNFPDRFSARQFPNYSSELNVNALLLGDSALYLCASSELTGLGQPQHFGDGTRLSIL.

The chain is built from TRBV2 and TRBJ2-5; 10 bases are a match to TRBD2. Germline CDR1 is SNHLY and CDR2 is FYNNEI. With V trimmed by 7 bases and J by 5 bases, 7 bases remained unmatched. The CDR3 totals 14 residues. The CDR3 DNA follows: TGTGCCAGCATTTCAAGCGGGGGGGCGGAGACCCAGTACTTC. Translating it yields CASISSGGAETQYF.

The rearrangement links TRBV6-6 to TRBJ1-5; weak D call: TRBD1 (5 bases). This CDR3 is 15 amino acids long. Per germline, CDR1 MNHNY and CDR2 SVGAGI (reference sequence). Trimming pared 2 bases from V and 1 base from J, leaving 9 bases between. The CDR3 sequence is CASSYGGRSNQPQHF. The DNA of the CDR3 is TGTGCCAGCAGTTACGGGGGGAGGAGCAATCAGCCCCAGCATTTT.

The CDR3 region is CAWSVYLSGQGIYNSPLHF. The CDR3 region has the DNA TGTGCCTGGAGTGTATACCTTTCAGGACAGGGGATATATAATTCACCCCTCCACTTT. The gene calls are TRBV30 and TRBJ1-6; 9 bases are shared with TRBD1. Trimming at V came to 0 bases and at J to 4 bases, leaving 13 bases not matched to a gene. The CDR3 has 19 amino acids. The germline V gene encodes CDR1 GTSNPN and CDR2 SVGIG (reference sequence).

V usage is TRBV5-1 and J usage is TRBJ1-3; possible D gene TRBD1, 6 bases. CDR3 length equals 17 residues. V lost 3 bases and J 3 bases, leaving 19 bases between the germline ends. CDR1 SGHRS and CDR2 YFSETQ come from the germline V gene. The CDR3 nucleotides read TGCGCCAGCAGCTGGGGCCCGGGGGGCGTATATGGAAACACCATATATTTT. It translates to CASSWGPGGVYGNTIYF.

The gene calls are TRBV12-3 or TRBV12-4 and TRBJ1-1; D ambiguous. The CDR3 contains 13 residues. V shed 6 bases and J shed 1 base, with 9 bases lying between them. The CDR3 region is CASSYDWNTEAFF. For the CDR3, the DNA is TGTGCCAGCAGCTACGACTGGAACACTGAAGCTTTCTTT.

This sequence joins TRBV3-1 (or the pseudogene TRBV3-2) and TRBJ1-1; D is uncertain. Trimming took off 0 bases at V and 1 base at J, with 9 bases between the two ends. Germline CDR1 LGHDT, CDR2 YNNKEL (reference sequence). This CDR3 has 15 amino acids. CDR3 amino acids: CASSQDLSGNTEAFF. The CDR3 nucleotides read TGTGCCAGCAGCCAAGACTTATCGGGGAACACTGAAGCTTTCTTT.

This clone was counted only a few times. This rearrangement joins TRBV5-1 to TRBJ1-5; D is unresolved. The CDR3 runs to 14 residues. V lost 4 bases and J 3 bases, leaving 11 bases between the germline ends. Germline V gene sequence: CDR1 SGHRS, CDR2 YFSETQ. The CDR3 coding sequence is TGCGCCAGCAGCACGGACGGACTCAATCAGCCCCAGCATTTT. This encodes CASSTDGLNQPQHF.

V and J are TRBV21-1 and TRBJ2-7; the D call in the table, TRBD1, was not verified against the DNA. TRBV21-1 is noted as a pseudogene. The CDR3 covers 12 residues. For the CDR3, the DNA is TGTGCCACCGTGGACAGAACCTACGAGCAGTACTTC. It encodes CATVDRTYEQYF.